The TCR beta chain described here comes from a study of T-cell memory formation after mild COVID-19. The CDR3 spans 14 residues. Germline loops: CDR1 SGHKS, CDR2 YYEKEE (reference sequence). Trimming took 1 base from V and 3 from J, leaving 10 bases between them. This clonotype was seen a few times. A single record per CDR3 protein comes from TCRdb applying MiXCR to the 5' RACE reads. The top ten clones hold roughly 3.4% of a sample with approximately 170,000 distinct CDR3 sequences, 10% to 15% of them seen once. This clonotype was obtained from a man younger than 35 who had mild COVID-19 (a few samples of this study predate the infection). Cell type and time point are not known. The source material was PBMCs or a T cell subset sorted from them (not recorded which). The rearrangement joins TRBV5-5 to TRBJ2-5; D is unresolved. CDR3 region: CASSLRSLEETQYF. The DNA for the CDR3 is TGTGCCAGCAGCTTGAGAAGCCTTGAAGAGACCCAGTACTTC. The full variable domain, rest sourced from reference TRBV5-5 and TRBJ2-5, is DAGVTQSPTHLIKTRGQQVTLRCSPISGHKSVSWYQQVLGQGPQFIFQYYEKEERGRGNFPDRFSARQFPNYSSELNVNALLLGDSALYLCASSLRSLEETQYFGPGTRLLVL.